Sequencing of this T cell receptor (beta chain) was carried out in a study of blood T cell repertoires in COVID-19. The wider study: COVID-19 samples, acute and convalescent, were from the United States, Italy and Spain.

Sequencing was performed with immunoSEQ multiplex PCR; in TCRdb, only in-frame clones are kept and a portion is missing. The sample shows 150,000 to 200,000 clones, approximately 80% of them seen only once. The length of the CDR3 is 14 residues. V was shortened by 2 bases and J by 4 bases, with 11 bases between the two germline ends. Germline CDR1 is MNHNS and CDR2 is SASEGT. The chain couples TRBV6-1 to TRBJ2-5, with D perhaps matching TRBD1 (6 bases). The clonotype originates from a man in his forties who had recovered from COVID-19. The sequenced sample consisted of PBMCs or T cells enriched from blood (not recorded which). CDR3 protein: CASSEQQGTETQYF. In DNA, the CDR3 is TGTGCCAGCAGTGAACAGCAGGGGACAGAGACCCAGTACTTC.